This TCR beta chain comes out of a study of T cell responses to AZD1222 COVID-19 vaccine. With respect to this clone: What it binds is unknown.

Overall study findings and caveats: White British donors predominated, females outnumbered males, and clonal diversity was possibly underestimated.

The method was immunoSEQ multiplex PCR; TCRdb's version includes in-frame clones alone and lacks a portion of them. Of approximately 270,000 clones in the sample, around 93% were seen once. The sequence was obtained from an adult who received the AZD1222 COVID-19 vaccine. The sample here was peripheral blood, taken 28 days after the second AZD1222 dose.

The CDR3 coding sequence is TGTGCCAGCAGTGACCCCAATCAGCCCCAGCATTTT. Encoded protein: CASSDPNQPQHF. The gene calls are TRBV6-4 and TRBJ1-5; no reliable D call. Germline lookup yields CDR1 MRHNA and CDR2 SNTAGT. The CDR3 loop spans 12 amino acids. V was cut by 2 bases and J by 3 bases, with 2 bases left in between.